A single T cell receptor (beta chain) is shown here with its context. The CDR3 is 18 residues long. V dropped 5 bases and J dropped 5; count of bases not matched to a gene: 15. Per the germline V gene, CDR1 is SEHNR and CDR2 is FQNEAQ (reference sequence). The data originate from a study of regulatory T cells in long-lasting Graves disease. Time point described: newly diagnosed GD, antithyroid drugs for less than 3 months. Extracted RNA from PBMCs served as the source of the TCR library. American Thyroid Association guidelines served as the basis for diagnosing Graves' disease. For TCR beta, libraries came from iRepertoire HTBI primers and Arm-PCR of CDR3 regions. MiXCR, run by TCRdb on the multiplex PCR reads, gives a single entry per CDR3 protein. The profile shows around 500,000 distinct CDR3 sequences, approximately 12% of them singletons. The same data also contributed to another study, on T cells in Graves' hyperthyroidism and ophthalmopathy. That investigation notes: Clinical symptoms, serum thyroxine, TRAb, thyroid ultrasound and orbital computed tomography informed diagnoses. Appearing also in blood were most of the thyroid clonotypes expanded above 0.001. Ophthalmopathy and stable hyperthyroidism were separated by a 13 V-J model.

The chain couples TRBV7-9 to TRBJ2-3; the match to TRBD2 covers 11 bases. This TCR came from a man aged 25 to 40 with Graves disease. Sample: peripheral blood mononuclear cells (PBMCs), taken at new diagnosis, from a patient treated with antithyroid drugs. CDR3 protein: CASSPEASSGRYRDTQYF. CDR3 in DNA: TGTGCCAGCAGCCCCGAGGCGTCTAGCGGGAGGTATAGAGATACGCAGTATTTT.